These 21 T cell receptor beta chains share one sample of origin, sequenced in a study of response to subunit inactivated influenza vaccine. One entry per CDR3 protein results from TCRdb running MiXCR on the RT-PCR reads. The data contain about 500,000 distinct CDR3 sequences, 10% to 15% of them singletons. This specimen was PBMCs from blood, taken roughly 47 days after vaccination. The receptors were gathered from a man between 45 and 60 years old who received an inactivated influenza vaccine.

The V and J genes are TRBV20-1 and TRBJ1-6; 7 nucleotides agree with TRBD1. CDR3 size: 13 residues. J gave up 12 bases and V 0 bases, and 5 bases lay outside the gene matches. Germline lookup yields CDR1 DFQATT and CDR2 SNEGSKA (reference sequence). The chain's CDR3 is CSARDPGQRPLHF. DNA for the CDR3: TGCAGTGCTAGAGACCCGGGACAGAGACCCCTCCACTTT.

The chain has TRBV2 and TRBJ2-7; 8 bases map to TRBD1. Per germline, CDR1 SNHLY and CDR2 FYNNEI. The trim removed 8 bases at V and 4 bases at J, leaving 4 bases unmatched. The CDR3 is 12 amino acids. DNA of the CDR3: TGTGCCAGCGTGGACAGGGCATACGAGCAGTACTTC. Protein: CASVDRAYEQYF.

Note on this clonotype: Compared with germline, one end of the junction differs, possibly owing to a read error. The chain recombines TRBV5-1 with TRBJ1-3, with TRBD1 matching 8 bases. CDR3 size: 14 residues. Germline V CDR1 and CDR2: SGHRS, YFSETQ. DNA of the CDR3: TGCGACAGCAGCAGCGGACAGGGAGGAAACACCATATATTTT. As protein: CDSSSGQGGNTIYF.

This clonotype was detected many times. This chain joins TRBV15 and TRBJ2-5; tentatively, D is TRBD1 (5 bases). Trimming cost V 5 bases and J 1 base, with 14 bases left between them. Per germline, CDR1 LNHNV and CDR2 YYDKDF (reference sequence). This CDR3 comprises 15 residues. The CDR3 DNA reads TGTGCCACCAGCCTGAGGAGACAGCCCCAAGAGACCCAGTACTTC. Its translation: CATSLRRQPQETQYF.

This clonotype was recorded at least ten times. This chain connects TRBV5-6 to TRBJ2-3; TRBD1 matches at 8 bases. The germline V gene encodes CDR1 SGHDT and CDR2 YYEEEE. There are 15 residues in the CDR3. V lost 4 bases and J lost 1; bases outside the gene matches: 5. CDR3: CASSPLGQGTDTQYF. The CDR3 region has the DNA TGTGCCAGCAGCCCGCTGGGACAGGGCACAGATACGCAGTATTTT.

This clonotype was observed a few times. This rearrangement joins TRBV18 to TRBJ2-5; unclear D gene. CDR1 and CDR2 (germline): KGHSH, LQKENI. V was clipped by 3 bases and J by 0 bases, with 8 bases between them. The CDR3 loop spans 14 amino acids. The CDR3 DNA sequence: TGTGCCAGCTCACCGGCGGAGTACCAAGAGACCCAGTACTTC. Protein sequence: CASSPAEYQETQYF. The whole variable domain, remainder taken from reference TRBV18 and TRBJ2-5, is NAGVMQNPRHLVRRRGQEARLRCSPMKGHSHVYWYRQLPEEGLKFMVYLQKENIIDESGMPKERFSAEFPKEGPSILRIQQVVRGDSAAYFCASSPAEYQETQYFGPGTRLLVL.

This clonotype was seen a handful of times. The chain is built from TRBV7-9 and TRBJ2-2; D is uncertain. Trimming removed 5 bases at V and 5 bases at J, with 18 bases between. This CDR3 has 16 amino acids. Germline V gene lookup returns CDR1 SEHNR and CDR2 FQNEAQ (reference sequence). The CDR3: CASSLLNGLRTGELFF. CDR3 DNA sequence: TGTGCCAGCAGCCTCTTAAATGGCCTGAGAACCGGGGAGCTGTTTTTT.

The table lists this clonotype with a few counts. This rearrangement joins TRBV4-1 to TRBJ2-5; maybe TRBD1 (7 bases). V shed 0 bases and J shed 7 bases, with 15 bases lying between them. The CDR3 consists of 15 residues. CDR1 MGHRA and CDR2 YSYEKL come from the germline V gene. CDR3 DNA sequence: TGCGCCAGCAGCCAAGACGTACAGGGGCGGGGGACCCAGTACTTC. Amino acids: CASSQDVQGRGTQYF.

This clonotype was counted between two and nine times. The chain is built from TRBV5-1 and TRBJ2-2, with 8 bases lining up with TRBD2. Germline CDR1 is SGHRS and CDR2 is YFSETQ. CDR3 length: 15 amino acids. The trim removed 6 bases at V and 7 bases at J, leaving 11 bases unmatched. This chain's CDR3 is CASILAGLGSGELFF. The CDR3 nucleotides read TGCGCCAGCATCCTAGCGGGCCTAGGGAGCGGGGAGCTGTTTTTT.

This clonotype has at least ten counts. This chain links TRBV7-6 with TRBJ2-7; D is possibly TRBD1 or TRBD2 (6 bases each). The CDR3 is 16 residues long. The V and J ends lost 5 bases and 6 bases respectively, with 23 bases between them. CDR1 SGHVS and CDR2 FNYEAQ come from the germline V gene. CDR3 protein: CASSPYSGTGRIEQYF. CDR3 sequence (DNA): TGTGCCAGCAGCCCCTATTCGGGCACAGGGAGGATCGAGCAGTACTTC.

The genes are TRBV11-2 and TRBJ2-7; D is ambiguous. Germline V gene lookup returns CDR1 SGHAT and CDR2 FQNNGV. The CDR3 consists of 14 residues. Between the trimmed V and J ends, which lost 4 bases and 7 bases, there was a span of 17 bases. DNA for the CDR3: TGTGCCAGCAGCTCCGGTGGCCCCTTAAGGGAGCAGTACTTC. It encodes CASSSGGPLREQYF.

The V and J genes are TRBV7-9 and TRBJ2-7, with D possibly being TRBD2 (6 bases). Looked up from germline, CDR1 is SEHNR and CDR2 is FQNEAQ (reference sequence). The CDR3 runs 16 residues. Trimming pared 5 bases from V and 2 bases from J, leaving 19 bases between. The DNA for the CDR3 is TGTGCCAGCAGCCAACCAACAGTTAGCGGCCCCTACGAGCAGTACTTC. Translated, it gives CASSQPTVSGPYEQYF.

Many counts were recorded for this clonotype. This chain uses TRBV10-3 with TRBJ1-1, with 8 bases matching TRBD1. Germline CDR1 ENHRY, CDR2 SYGVKD. The CDR3 runs to 15 residues. V shed 6 bases and J 5 bases; nucleotides not matched to a gene: 11. The CDR3 sequence is CAISPSLTGGTEAFF. CDR3 nucleotide sequence: TGTGCCATCAGCCCTTCACTAACAGGGGGAACTGAAGCTTTCTTT.

The chain carries TRBV20-1 and TRBJ2-3, with 7 bases that match TRBD1. Per germline, CDR1 DFQATT and CDR2 SNEGSKA (reference sequence). With 5 bases clipped from V and 2 bases from J, the junction kept 7 bases outside the gene matches. This CDR3 contains 14 residues. For the CDR3, the DNA is TGCAGTGCTGAAGAAGACAGGGTCACAGATACGCAGTATTTT. Its translation: CSAEEDRVTDTQYF.

This clonotype was counted ten times or more. This chain joins TRBV6-1 and TRBJ2-7; D is ambiguous. The CDR3 consists of 13 residues. CDR1 and CDR2 from the germline V gene are MNHNS and SASEGT. The V end was cut by 5 bases, the J end by 0 bases, with 8 bases between. CDR3 nucleotide sequence: TGTGCCAGCAGTCCCTACAGCTCCTACGAGCAGTACTTC. Protein sequence: CASSPYSSYEQYF.

V is TRBV9 and J is TRBJ2-1; D possibly corresponds to TRBD2 (6 bases). The CDR3 length is 15 residues. Germline assignment: CDR1 SGDLS and CDR2 YYNGEE. Trimming removed 0 bases from V and 5 bases from J, with 12 bases in between. In nucleotides, the CDR3 is TGTGCCAGCAGCGTAGATCATCGGGAGAACAATGAGCAGTTCTTC. Amino acids: CASSVDHRENNEQFF. Full variable domain (missing parts from reference TRBV9 and TRBJ2-1): DSGVTQTPKHLITATGQRVTLRCSPRSGDLSVYWYQQSLDQGLQFLIQYYNGEERAKGNILERFSAQQFPDLHSELNLSSLELGDSALYFCASSVDHRENNEQFFGPGTRLTVL.

The CDR3 is CASSLVGEVTDTQYF. The CDR3 DNA is TGCGCCAGCAGCTTGGTGGGGGAGGTCACAGATACGCAGTATTTT. The chain is built from TRBV5-1 and TRBJ2-3; D might be TRBD2 (6 bases). Trimming pared 0 bases from V and 2 bases from J, leaving 10 bases between. The CDR3 extends over 15 amino acids. The germline CDR1 and CDR2 sequences are SGHRS and YFSETQ. Full variable domain (remainder filled in from reference TRBV5-1 and TRBJ2-3): KAGVTQTPRYLIKTRGQQVTLSCSPISGHRSVSWYQQTPGQGLQFLFEYFSETQRNKGNFPGRFSGRQFSNSRSEMNVSTLELGDSALYLCASSLVGEVTDTQYFGPGTRLTVL.

This clonotype was found a few times. The chain couples TRBV20-1 to TRBJ2-7, with D tentatively TRBD1 (7 bases). The CDR3 totals 19 residues. Germline CDR1 and CDR2: DFQATT and SNEGSKA (reference sequence). V was shortened by 0 bases and J by 2 bases, with 26 bases between the two germline ends. This CDR3 is CSARDQGGLAPKSPYEQYF. DNA of the CDR3: TGCAGTGCTAGAGATCAAGGGGGCCTAGCGCCCAAGTCCCCCTACGAGCAGTACTTC.

This clonotype turned up a few times. The V and J genes are TRBV12-3 or TRBV12-4 and TRBJ2-2; D call uncertain. With 0 bases removed from V and 3 bases from J, the gap between germline ends came to 14 bases. The CDR3 sequence is 17 residues long. The CDR3 DNA reads as TGTGCCAGCAGTTTAGCGACGGCTAGAACGTACACCGGGGAGCTGTTTTTT. It encodes CASSLATARTYTGELFF.

This clonotype was detected ten times or more. The chain joins TRBV29-1 to TRBJ2-5; no clear D gene. The ends were cut back, 0 bases at V and 4 bases at J, with 15 bases in the middle. CDR1 is SQVTM, CDR2 ANQGSEA, per germline. The length of the CDR3 is 15 residues. In DNA form, the CDR3 reads TGCAGCGTTGAAGAAGGTACTTTATTCGGAGAGACCCAGTACTTC. Translation gives CSVEEGTLFGETQYF.

The chain recombines TRBV9 with TRBJ2-1, with 14 nucleotides matching TRBD2. Per germline, CDR1 SGDLS and CDR2 YYNGEE. The trim removed 3 bases at V and 5 bases at J, leaving 4 bases unmatched. The CDR3 is 16 amino acids. CDR3 bases: TGTGCCAGCAGCGGACTAGCGGGGGGGGTCCACAATGAGCAGTTCTTC. Its translation is CASSGLAGGVHNEQFF.